The 22 T cell receptor beta chains below all came from one sample that was sequenced in a study of shared clonotypes between healthy human individuals. Repertoires were generated with immunoSEQ multiplex PCR, while TCRdb's copy carries only in-frame clones and drops some. The table has about 1.5 million clones, 98% seen once. The source material was naive CD4+ T cells sorted from blood. Subset described: CD45RA+ positively selected. The receptors stem from a man aged 25 to 40 in good health.

The J gene is TRBJ1-5, the V gene TRBV5-6; tentatively, D is TRBD1 (5 bases). CDR3 size: 15 residues. Trimming took off 3 bases at V and 6 bases at J, with 16 bases between the two ends. Germline V gene data show CDR1 as SGHDT and CDR2 as YYEEEE. The CDR3 region is CASSSRQSYLQPQHF. DNA for the CDR3: TGTGCCAGCAGCTCAAGACAGTCGTATCTTCAGCCCCAGCATTTT.

The CDR3, as DNA: TGTGCCAGCAGTAGTCCCGGACTAGTCAAGCAGTACTTC. This gives the protein CASSSPGLVKQYF. The V call is TRBV5-5, the J call TRBJ2-7, with 7 bases matching TRBD2. CDR1 is SGHKS, CDR2 YYEKEE, per germline (reference sequence). This CDR3 is 13 amino acids long. V trimming: 5 bases; J trimming: 8 bases; junction bases outside the gene matches: 10.

This clone was observed once. This sequence joins TRBV27 and TRBJ2-2; tentative D call: TRBD1 (6 bases). The germline V and J ends were trimmed by 0 bases and 2 bases, with 10 bases remaining between them. Germline CDR1 is MNHEY and CDR2 is SMNVEV (reference sequence). The CDR3 runs to 16 residues. CDR3 protein: CASSLSGTPNTGELFF. In nucleotides, the CDR3 is TGTGCCAGCAGTTTATCGGGGACACCTAACACCGGGGAGCTGTTTTTT.

This chain links TRBV5-6 with TRBJ1-5; no definite D call. The CDR3 totals 15 residues. The V end was cut by 4 bases, the J end by 4 bases, with 15 bases between. From germline, CDR1 is SGHDT and CDR2 YYEEEE. CDR3 DNA sequence: TGTGCCAGCAGCCGTTGGGCCCCTCGGAATCAGCCCCAGCATTTT. Residues: CASSRWAPRNQPQHF.

This rearrangement joins TRBV5-1 to TRBJ2-2; D ambiguous. The CDR3 is made up of 13 amino acids. Germline V lookup: CDR1 SGHRS, CDR2 YFSETQ. Trimming removed 4 bases from V and 3 bases from J, with 7 bases in between. In DNA form, the CDR3 reads TGCGCCAGCAGCCCATTTTACACCGGGGAGCTGTTTTTT. Translated, it gives CASSPFYTGELFF.

V usage is TRBV4-3 and J usage is TRBJ2-5, with a tentative D call TRBD2 (6 bases). Germline CDR1 is LGHNA and CDR2 is YSLEER. The CDR3 has 17 amino acids. The ends were cut back, 1 base at V and 2 bases at J, with 17 bases in the middle. The CDR3 nucleotides read TGCGCCAGCAGCCAAGGTTTTGGTAGCGGAAAACAAGAGACCCAGTACTTC. As protein: CASSQGFGSGKQETQYF.

The rearrangement joins TRBV5-1 to TRBJ1-1; 8 bases fit TRBD1. Per the germline V gene, CDR1 is SGHRS and CDR2 is YFSETQ. V was clipped by 4 bases and J by 4 bases; unmatched bases: 3. The CDR3 extends over 13 amino acids. In nucleotides, the CDR3 is TGCGCCAGCAGCGACGGACAGGGCACTGAAGCTTTCTTT. Translated: CASSDGQGTEAFF.

This clone has just one count. CDR3: CASSSKAGELFF. Written as DNA, the CDR3 is TGTGCCAGCAGCTCTAAGGCCGGGGAGCTGTTTTTT. This rearrangement joins TRBV7-9 to TRBJ2-2; D call uncertain. V lost 4 bases to trimming and J lost 6 bases, with 6 bases between them. CDR1 is SEHNR and CDR2 is FQNEAQ in the germline V gene (reference sequence). The CDR3 covers 12 residues.

The V call is TRBV7-6, the J call TRBJ2-1; the match to TRBD2 covers 7 bases. Germline V gives CDR1 SGHVS, CDR2 FNYEAQ. CDR3 length: 16 residues. The J segment lost 10 bases and the V segment lost 5 bases, leaving 17 bases of the junction unmatched. CDR3 residues: CASSPPGGRLLGEQFF. DNA for the CDR3: TGTGCCAGCAGCCCACCGGGCGGGAGACTTCTCGGGGAGCAGTTCTTC.

The V call is TRBV5-5, the J call TRBJ2-6, with D possibly matching TRBD2 (5 bases). CDR1 is SGHKS, CDR2 YYEKEE, per germline (reference sequence). V dropped 4 bases and J dropped 3 bases, with 11 bases sitting between them. This CDR3 region has 15 residues. The CDR3 DNA sequence: TGTGCCAGCAGCCGTATACTAGGTGGGGCCAACGTCCTGACTTTC. It translates to CASSRILGGANVLTF.

A note on this clone: Other DNA sequences of this sample code for an identical CDR3. The J gene is TRBJ1-2, the V gene TRBV2; D is perhaps TRBD1 (5 bases). The CDR3 consists of 11 residues. V was cut by 6 bases and J by 7 bases, with 9 bases left in between. Germline V gives CDR1 SNHLY, CDR2 FYNNEI. CDR3 DNA sequence: TGTGCCAGCAGGGCAGGGAGTGGCTACACCTTC. Translation: CASRAGSGYTF.

The chain recombines TRBV5-1 with TRBJ1-2; D not certain. Trimming cost V 6 bases and J 0 bases, with 9 bases left between them. This CDR3 is built from 13 residues. CDR1 is SGHRS and CDR2 is YFSETQ in the germline V gene. The CDR3 region is CASTFDANYGYTF. Here the CDR3 DNA reads TGCGCCAGCACATTTGACGCTAACTATGGCTACACCTTC. The whole variable domain, filled in from reference TRBV5-1 and TRBJ1-2, reads KAGVTQTPRYLIKTRGQQVTLSCSPISGHRSVSWYQQTPGQGLQFLFEYFSETQRNKGNFPGRFSGRQFSNSRSEMNVSTLELGDSALYLCASTFDANYGYTFGSGTRLTVV.

The rearrangement links TRBV7-2 to TRBJ2-1, with 9 positions matching TRBD2. J gave up 13 bases and V 5 bases, and 12 bases lay outside the gene matches. CDR3 length: 14 amino acids. Germline CDR1 reads SGHTA; CDR2 reads FQGNSA. DNA for the CDR3: TGTGCCAGCAGCCCCTGGCTAGCGGGAAGAGAACAGTTCTTC. Translation: CASSPWLAGREQFF.

This rearrangement joins TRBV29-1 to TRBJ2-3, with D tentatively TRBD2 (7 bases). This CDR3 spans 13 amino acids. The V and J ends lost 6 bases and 6 bases respectively, with 16 bases between them. Germline lookup yields CDR1 SQVTM and CDR2 ANQGSEA. The CDR3 loop reads CSVGGVGSDTQYF. The CDR3 coding sequence is TGCAGCGTAGGGGGGGTCGGGAGCGATACGCAGTATTTT.

J is TRBJ1-1 and V is TRBV2, with D uncertain. The V gene lost 2 bases and the J gene lost 4 bases, with 11 bases spanning the gap. The CDR3 is 14 residues long. CDR1 is SNHLY, CDR2 FYNNEI, per germline. This CDR3 reads CASSEWSSSTEAFF. The CDR3 DNA reads as TGTGCCAGCAGTGAATGGAGCTCGTCCACTGAAGCTTTCTTT. The whole variable domain, remainder taken from reference TRBV2 and TRBJ1-1, is EPEVTQTPSHQVTQMGQEVILRCVPISNHLYFYWYRQILGQKVEFLVSFYNNEISEKSEIFDDQFSVERPDGSNFTLKIRSTKLEDSAMYFCASSEWSSSTEAFFGQGTRLTVV.

The chain employs TRBV5-4 and TRBJ2-1; no firm D call. The V gene lost 2 bases and the J gene lost 1 base, with 10 bases spanning the gap. The CDR3 runs 15 residues. Per germline, CDR1 SGHNT and CDR2 YYREEE (reference sequence). The CDR3 bases are TGTGCCAGCAGCTTTAGGCGGAATTCCTACAATGAGCAGTTCTTC. It is translated as CASSFRRNSYNEQFF.

This chain links TRBV19 with TRBJ2-2; TRBD2 is a possible D gene (6 bases). V was trimmed by 6 bases and J by 0 bases, leaving 14 bases between them. CDR1 is LNHDA, CDR2 SQIVND, per germline (reference sequence). The CDR3 is 16 amino acids. In DNA, the CDR3 is TGTGCCAGTAGCAAATTAGCGGCCCCGAACACCGGGGAGCTGTTTTTT. Its translation: CASSKLAAPNTGELFF.

The genes are TRBV29-1 and TRBJ2-1; perhaps TRBD1 as D (8 bases). CDR1 is SQVTM, CDR2 ANQGSEA, per germline. With 6 bases removed from V and 8 bases from J, the gap between germline ends came to 23 bases. The CDR3 extends over 15 amino acids. This CDR3 reads CSVQGGTGPSHEQFF. DNA for the CDR3: TGCAGCGTACAGGGGGGGACAGGTCCCTCCCATGAGCAGTTCTTC.

Notes on this clone: At one end, the junction sequence differs from germline, possibly due to a read error. The chain couples TRBV5-1 to TRBJ2-5; a possible D gene is TRBD1 (6 bases). The germline V gene has CDR1 SGHRS and CDR2 YFSETQ. The CDR3 totals 15 residues. This CDR3 is CASGPTGPQPEAQYF. The CDR3 nucleotides are TGCGCCAGCGGACCAACAGGGCCCCAACCAGAGGCCCAGTACTTC.

Points on this clone: The junction does not match germline at one end; this may be a read error. The genes are TRBV5-5 and TRBJ1-2; D is ambiguous. The CDR3 runs to 13 residues. Germline values: CDR1 SGHKS, CDR2 YYEKEE (reference sequence). The CDR3 loop is CASSLGAVYGYTF. CDR3 in DNA: TGTGCCAGCAGTTTGGGAGCAGTCTATGGCTACACCTTC.

The chain joins TRBV30 to TRBJ2-5; D not resolved. The CDR3 spans 11 residues. Trimming took 4 bases from V and 5 from J, leaving 8 bases between them. CDR1 and CDR2 (germline): GTSNPN, SVGIG (reference sequence). Here the CDR3 reads CAWMRRETQYF. In DNA form, the CDR3 reads TGTGCCTGGATGAGGCGCGAGACCCAGTACTTC.

The chain uses TRBV9 and TRBJ2-3; unclear D gene. This CDR3 has 16 amino acids. CDR1 is SGDLS and CDR2 is YYNGEE in the germline V gene. The V gene lost 0 bases and the J gene lost 0 bases, with 11 bases spanning the gap. The CDR3 sequence: CASSVVVASSTDTQYF. CDR3 in DNA: TGTGCCAGCAGCGTAGTGGTAGCATCTAGCACAGATACGCAGTATTTT. The full variable domain, its missing parts supplied by reference TRBV9 and TRBJ2-3, is DSGVTQTPKHLITATGQRVTLRCSPRSGDLSVYWYQQSLDQGLQFLIQYYNGEERAKGNILERFSAQQFPDLHSELNLSSLELGDSALYFCASSVVVASSTDTQYFGPGTRLTVL.